This T cell receptor (beta chain) was sequenced during a study of T cell responses to AZD1222 COVID-19 vaccine. Method: immunoSEQ multiplex PCR; TCRdb's copy keeps in-frame clones and lacks some. This repertoire shows 50,000 to 55,000 clones, approximately 88% found once; its top ten account for 27%. This CDR3 contains 15 residues. V lost 4 bases, J lost 6 bases, and 16 bases lay in between. CDR1 is SGHRS and CDR2 is YFSETQ in the germline V gene. Details on this clone: Its antigen remains unknown.

Findings and limits, study-wide: Regions 160-218 and 743-854 dominated among vaccine-associated CD4 TCRs spanning spike.

The chain links TRBV5-1 to TRBJ1-4, with D unclear. The receptor's source is an adult in good health. This specimen consisted of peripheral blood, obtained on day 0 of AZD1222 vaccination. CDR3 loop: CASSPAITQDEKLFF. The CDR3 DNA reads as TGCGCCAGCAGCCCGGCCATAACGCAGGATGAAAAACTGTTTTTT.